This T cell receptor (beta chain) stems from a study of shared clonotypes between healthy human individuals. In germline, CDR1 is SNHLY, CDR2 FYNNEI. The V segment lost 7 bases and the J segment 6 bases; nucleotides outside the gene matches: 13. This CDR3 has 15 amino acids. Each donor was a Caucasian adult residing in Nashville, Tennessee. Using immunoSEQ multiplex PCR, the repertoire was profiled, and TCRdb retains in-frame clones only, with some absent. This table holds about 990,000 clones, 75% to 85% found once. Points from the study as a whole: Larger estimated richness was generally seen in naive subsets than in memory subsets. Non-shared clonotypes had lower generation probabilities than those shared by all four donors.

For this clone: What it binds is unknown.

Sequencing was done on a sample of memory CD4+ T cells from PBMCs. Subset here: CD45RA-negative fraction. The clonotype originates from a man aged 18 to 30 in good health. Some clones in this sample may be carry-over from other donors' samples. The chain joins TRBV2 to TRBJ2-3; 7 bases agree with TRBD2. The CDR3 here is CASNRLARQVDTQYF. CDR3 coding DNA: TGTGCCAGCAACAGACTAGCCCGTCAGGTGGATACGCAGTATTTT.